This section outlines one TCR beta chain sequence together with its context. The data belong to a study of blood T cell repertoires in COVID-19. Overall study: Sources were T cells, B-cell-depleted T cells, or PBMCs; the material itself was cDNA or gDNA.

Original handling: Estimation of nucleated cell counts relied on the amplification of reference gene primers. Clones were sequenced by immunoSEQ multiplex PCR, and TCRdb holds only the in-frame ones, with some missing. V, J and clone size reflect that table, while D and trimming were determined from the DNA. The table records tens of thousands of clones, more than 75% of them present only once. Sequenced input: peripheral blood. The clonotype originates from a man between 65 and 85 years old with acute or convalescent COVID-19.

CDR3 residues: CASSYLPSGNTGELFF. DNA for the CDR3: TGTGCCAGCAGTTATCTCCCTAGCGGGAACACCGGGGAGCTGTTTTTT. This chain links TRBV6-6 with TRBJ2-2, with 7 bases that match TRBD2. The CDR3 length is 16 residues. The V segment lost 3 bases and the J segment 1 base; nucleotides outside the gene matches: 5. In germline, CDR1 is MNHNY, CDR2 SVGAGI (reference sequence).